This is a list of T cell receptor beta chains from one sample in a study of blood T cell repertoires in COVID-19. Repertoires were generated with immunoSEQ multiplex PCR, while TCRdb's copy carries only in-frame clones and drops some. The sample contains fewer than 350,000 clones, 85% to 90% of which appear only once. The sample consisted of PBMCs or T cells enriched from blood (not recorded which). These TCRs come from a woman aged 60-70 years in a cohort exposed to, infected with or recovered from COVID-19 (not recorded which). Both conserved end residues are part of each CDR3. The D gene is left open where the match is weak. Size is omitted from some rows. Given values are once, few, many or a class for expanded clones.

d_call clone_size j_call v_call cdr3_nt cdr3_aa
NA NA TRBJ1-5 TRBV4-2 TGTGCCAGCAGCCAAGGAGGGGCCGGGGGGGGCAATCAGCCCCAGCATTTT CASSQGGAGGGNQPQHF
TRBD2 once TRBJ2-7 TRBV7-6 TGTGCCAGCAGCCCCCTGGGACTAGAACCCCACGAGCAGTACTTC CASSPLGLEPHEQYF
TRBD1 NA TRBJ1-1 TRBV24-1 TGTGCCACCAGAGACAGGGGGACCACTGAAGCTTTCTTT CATRDRGTTEAFF
TRBD2 NA TRBJ2-1 TRBV7-9 TGTGCCAGCAGCTTTAGCGGGAGGTATTACAATGAGCAGTTCTTC CASSFSGRYYNEQFF
NA NA TRBJ2-7 TRBV9 TGTGCCAGCAGCAAAGGGGAGGGACAGGCCTACGAGCAGTACTTC CASSKGEGQAYEQYF
TRBD2 NA TRBJ2-1 TRBV10-1 TGCGCCAGCAGTGGGGGACTAGCGGGAGGGCCCGGTGAGCAGTTCTTC CASSGGLAGGPGEQFF
TRBD2 NA TRBJ2-3 TRBV5-1 TGCGCCAGCAGCTTGGATGGACTAGCGGTCACAGATACGCAGTATTTT CASSLDGLAVTDTQYF
TRBD1 medium-sized TRBJ1-1 TRBV28 TGTGCCAGCTCCCGGGACAGGGTAACTGAAGCTTTCTTT CASSRDRVTEAFF
NA NA TRBJ2-5 TRBV7-6 TGTGCCAGCAGCTTAAATGACGGAGCTCCAAAAGAGACCCAGTACTTC CASSLNDGAPKETQYF
NA NA TRBJ2-7 TRBV5-6 TGTGCCAGCAGCTTTCAGCCAGGGGCCCCCTACGAGCAGTACTTC CASSFQPGAPYEQYF
NA once TRBJ2-3 TRBV18 TGTGCCAGCTCACCCCAGACAATCTTTAGAGATACGCAGTATTTT CASSPQTIFRDTQYF
TRBD1 NA TRBJ1-5 TRBV19 TGTGCCAGTTCGGGACAGGGGGCCGTGGGAGGCAATCAGCCCCAGCATTTT CASSGQGAVGGNQPQHF
NA NA TRBJ2-5 TRBV2 TGTGCCAGCCCTATGAGGCCCTCAGAGACCCAGTACTTC CASPMRPSETQYF
TRBD1 NA TRBJ2-4 TRBV4-1 TGCGCCAGCAGCCAGGGGACAGGGAACATTCAGTACTTC CASSQGTGNIQYF
TRBD1 NA TRBJ2-7 TRBV3-1/TRBV3-2 TGTGCCAGCAGCCAATCCGTCCGGGACAGGGGGCCGTACGAGCAGTACTTC CASSQSVRDRGPYEQYF
TRBD1 NA TRBJ1-2 TRBV19 TGTGCCAGCAACGATCCGGACAGGAGGATTTTAGACTACACCTTC CASNDPDRRILDYTF
TRBD1 NA TRBJ2-3 TRBV28 TGTGCCAGCACCGCCAGGGGGCGCAAAGGGACAGATACGCAGTATTTT CASTARGRKGTDTQYF
TRBD2 NA TRBJ2-1 TRBV30 TGTGCCTGGGGCTTTGGGACTAGCGGGACCCTAGTGGATGAGCAGTTCTTC CAWGFGTSGTLVDEQFF
TRBD2 NA TRBJ2-5 TRBV4-1 TGCGCCAGCAGCCTAGGACTAGCGGGAGTGGGAGAGACCCAGTACTTC CASSLGLAGVGETQYF
NA NA TRBJ2-6 TRBV6-2/TRBV6-3 TGTGCCAGCAGTTGGGACAACTCTGGGGCCAACGTCCTGACTTTC CASSWDNSGANVLTF
NA NA TRBJ1-1 TRBV6-5 TGTGCCAGCAGCCACAGAGAGAACACTGAAGCTTTCTTT CASSHRENTEAFF
NA NA TRBJ1-2 TRBV2 TGTGCCAGCAGCGTTCAGGGCGTTAACTATGGCTACACCTTC CASSVQGVNYGYTF
TRBD2 few TRBJ2-7 TRBV27 TGTGCCAGCAGTTTTCAGCGGGAGTATTCCTACGAGCAGTACTTC CASSFQREYSYEQYF
TRBD1 NA TRBJ1-5 TRBV10-1 TGCGCCATCGGGACAGGGGTTCCTTATGGCAATCAGCCCCAGCATTTT CAIGTGVPYGNQPQHF
TRBD1 NA TRBJ2-2 TRBV27 TGTGCCAGCAGGTTGGGACAGGGGGCGCGTAGCACCGGGGAGCTGTTTTTT CASRLGQGARSTGELFF
NA NA TRBJ2-7 TRBV21-1 TGTGCCAGCAGCAAAGCAGTGGTGGGGTGCAGGGGGCTAGCGGGAGCATACTCCGAGCAGTACTTC CASSKAVVGCRGLAGAYSEQYF
NA NA TRBJ2-1 TRBV5-1 TGCGCCAGCAGCTTGGGACGCGAGGATGAGCAGTTCTTC CASSLGREDEQFF
TRBD2 NA TRBJ2-7 TRBV9 TGTGCCAGCAGCGTAGGCAGGACTAGCGGTAGATACGAGCAGTACTTC CASSVGRTSGRYEQYF
NA NA TRBJ2-3 TRBV7-9 TGTGCCAGCAGCCCACTCCCAGGAGGGGGCCAGGATACGCAGTATTTT CASSPLPGGGQDTQYF
TRBD2 NA TRBJ2-1 TRBV6-5 TGTGCCAGCAGTTACAGCGGGGGTTTCTACAATGAGCAGTTCTTC CASSYSGGFYNEQFF
TRBD2 NA TRBJ2-7 TRBV14 TGTGCCAGCAGCCAAGCGGGACTAGCGGTATACGAGCAGTACTTC CASSQAGLAVYEQYF
TRBD1 NA TRBJ1-5 TRBV6-6 TGTGCCAGCAGCCCCGACAGGGGATATCAGCCCCAGCATTTT CASSPDRGYQPQHF
NA once TRBJ2-7 TRBV3-1/TRBV3-2 TGTGCCAGCAGCCTAACAACCGAGCAGTACTTC CASSLTTEQYF
NA few TRBJ1-3 TRBV10-2 TGCGCCACCTTTCACAGGTCTGACTCTGGAAACACCATATATTTT CATFHRSDSGNTIYF
NA NA TRBJ2-3 TRBV28 TGTGCCAGCAGAGGGTCGGGGGCAGATACGCAGTATTTT CASRGSGADTQYF
TRBD1 NA TRBJ2-7 TRBV24-1 TGTGCCACCAGTGAGCCGGGACAGTACGAGCAGTACTTC CATSEPGQYEQYF
NA NA TRBJ1-1 TRBV7-9 TGTGCCAGCAGCTTCTACGGGGGAGACTCCAGCCCTGAAGCTTTCTTT CASSFYGGDSSPEAFF
TRBD1 NA TRBJ1-3 TRBV4-2 TGTGCCAGCAGCCAAGTGGGGACAGCCGGAAACACCATATATTTT CASSQVGTAGNTIYF
NA NA TRBJ1-1 TRBV15 TGTGCCACCAGCAGAACTAGAGACACTGAAGCTTTCTTT CATSRTRDTEAFF
TRBD2 NA TRBJ2-7 TRBV7-9 TGTGCCAGCAGCTTGGGACTAGGGGTCTACGAGCAGTACTTC CASSLGLGVYEQYF